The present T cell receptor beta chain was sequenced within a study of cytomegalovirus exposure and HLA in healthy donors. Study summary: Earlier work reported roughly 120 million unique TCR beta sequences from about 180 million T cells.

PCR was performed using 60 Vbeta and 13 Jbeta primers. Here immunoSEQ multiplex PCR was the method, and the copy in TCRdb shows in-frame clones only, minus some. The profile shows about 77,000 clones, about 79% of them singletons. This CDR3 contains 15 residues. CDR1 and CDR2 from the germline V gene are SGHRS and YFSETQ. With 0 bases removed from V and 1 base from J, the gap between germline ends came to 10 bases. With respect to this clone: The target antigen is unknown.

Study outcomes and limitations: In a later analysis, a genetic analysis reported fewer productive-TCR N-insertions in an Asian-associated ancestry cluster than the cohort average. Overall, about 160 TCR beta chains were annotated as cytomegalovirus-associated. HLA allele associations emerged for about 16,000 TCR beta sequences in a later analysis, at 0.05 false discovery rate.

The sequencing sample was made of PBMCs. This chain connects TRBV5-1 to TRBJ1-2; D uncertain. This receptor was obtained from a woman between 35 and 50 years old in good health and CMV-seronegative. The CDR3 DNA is TGCGCCAGCAGCTTGGAACCGGGGAATAACTATGGCTACACCTTC. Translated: CASSLEPGNNYGYTF.